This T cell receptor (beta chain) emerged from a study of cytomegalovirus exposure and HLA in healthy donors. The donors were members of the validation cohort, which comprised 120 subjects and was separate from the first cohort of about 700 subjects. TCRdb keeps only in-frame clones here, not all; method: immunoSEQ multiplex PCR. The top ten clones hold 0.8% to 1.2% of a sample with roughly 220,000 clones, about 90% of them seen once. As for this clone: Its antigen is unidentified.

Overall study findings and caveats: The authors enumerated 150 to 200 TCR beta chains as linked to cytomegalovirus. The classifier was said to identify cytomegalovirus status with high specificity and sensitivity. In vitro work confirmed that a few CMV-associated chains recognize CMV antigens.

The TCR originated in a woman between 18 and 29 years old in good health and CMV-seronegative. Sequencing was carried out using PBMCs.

The CDR3 DNA is TGTGCCAGCAGCTTGGAGGAGGCTAGGAATGAGCAGTTCTTC. Protein sequence: CASSLEEARNEQFF. The gene calls are TRBV5-8 and TRBJ2-1, with a possible D match to TRBD2 (5 bases). The germline CDR1 and CDR2 sequences are SGHTS and YDEGEE. The V end lost 0 bases, the J end lost 7 bases, and 11 bases lay between the germline ends. The CDR3 runs to 14 residues.